Listed below are T cell receptor beta chains from one sample, sequenced in a study of cytomegalovirus exposure and HLA in healthy donors. The assay was immunoSEQ multiplex PCR, and TCRdb's table has in-frame clones only and misses some. Counted here are about 110,000 clones, around three quarters occurring once; the ten biggest clones make up about 6%. The source material was PBMCs. The source is a woman between 50 and 59 years old in good health and CMV-seropositive. The CDR3 runs from the conserved cysteine through the conserved F or W. D genes are given only for firm matches. Size is omitted from some rows. Given values are once, few, many or a class for expanded clones.

TRBD1,once,TRBV30,TRBJ2-5,TGTGCCTGGAGTCCGGGACAGGGGATGATAGAGACCCAGTACTTC,CAWSPGQGMIETQYF
-,-,TRBV5-1,TRBJ1-2,TGCGCCAGCAGCTCTCCACAGGGAAGGACTAACTATGGCTACACCTTC,CASSSPQGRTNYGYTF
TRBD2,-,TRBV9,TRBJ2-1,TGTGCCAGCAGCGGACGACTAGCCCTCTACAATGAGCAGTTCTTC,CASSGRLALYNEQFF
TRBD1,-,TRBV18,TRBJ1-3,TGTGCCAGCTCACCCCTGGGACAGGGGATCTCTGGAAACACCATATATTTT,CASSPLGQGISGNTIYF
-,-,TRBV28,TRBJ1-5,TGTGCCAGCAGGCGGACAGATTATCAGCCCCAGCATTTT,CASRRTDYQPQHF
-,-,TRBV4-2,TRBJ1-5,TGTGCCAGCAGCCAAGGAGTCGGGGATATGAGGCCCCAGCATTTT,CASSQGVGDMRPQHF
TRBD1,once,TRBV5-1,TRBJ1-4,TGCGCCAGCAGCCAATTCGGCCTAAGGGACAGTAATGAAAAACTGTTTTTT,CASSQFGLRDSNEKLFF
-,-,TRBV4-3,TRBJ1-2,TGCGCCAGCAGCCAAGATGACTGGGGCTACACCTTC,CASSQDDWGYTF
-,-,TRBV6-5,TRBJ2-1,TGTGCCAGCGGGTCGGGACTCACGAATGAGCAGTTCTTC,CASGSGLTNEQFF
TRBD1,-,TRBV7-9,TRBJ1-4,TGTGCCAGCAGCCTTACAGGGGGACAAACTAATGAAAAACTGTTTTTT,CASSLTGGQTNEKLFF
TRBD1,few,TRBV6-5,TRBJ2-1,TGTGCCAGCGGTCGACAGGGGGGGAATGAGCAGTTCTTC,CASGRQGGNEQFF
-,once,TRBV6-5,TRBJ1-1,TGTGCCAGCAGCCACGGACTTGAAGCTTTCTTT,CASSHGLEAFF
TRBD1,-,TRBV28,TRBJ1-2,TGTGCCAGCAGTTCGGAGGGACAGGGGGCTGGCTACACCTTC,CASSSEGQGAGYTF
TRBD1,-,TRBV4-1,TRBJ1-1,TGCGCCAGCAGGTCCGGGACAGGGGTAACTATTGAAGCTTTCTTT,CASRSGTGVTIEAFF
-,-,TRBV2,TRBJ2-2,TGTGCCAGCGAGGTGACGCAGAACACCGGGGAGCTGTTTTTT,CASEVTQNTGELFF
TRBD1,-,TRBV5-1,TRBJ2-2,TGCGCCAGCGGACAGGGCAACACCGGGGAGCTGTTTTTT,CASGQGNTGELFF
-,-,TRBV5-1,TRBJ1-3,TGCGCCAGCAGCTTGGTTGTGGCAGGCTCTGGAAACACCATATATTTT,CASSLVVAGSGNTIYF
TRBD1,once,TRBV5-8,TRBJ2-1,TGTGCCAGCAACCGGGACAGGGTTGGGTCGGCGCGTCTCGAGCAGTTCTTC,CASNRDRVGSARLEQFF
-,-,TRBV11-3,TRBJ1-1,TGTGCCAGCAGCTTTCGGGGTCCGGGCACTGAAGCTTTCTTT,CASSFRGPGTEAFF
-,-,TRBV7-6,TRBJ1-4,TGTGCCAGCAGCTTAGGAAACAGGAGGGAAACATGGACTAATGAAAAACTGTTTTTT,CASSLGNRRETWTNEKLFF
-,-,TRBV7-3,TRBJ1-5,TGTGCCAGCAGCCAGACACCAAATCAGCCCCAGCATTTT,CASSQTPNQPQHF
-,once,TRBV6-1,TRBJ1-6,TGTGCCAGCAGCTGGGAGAATTCACCCCTCCACTTT,CASSWENSPLHF
TRBD1,-,TRBV4-3,TRBJ1-5,TGCGCCAGCAGCCAAGATGGACAGGGGACTCAGCCCCAGCATTTT,CASSQDGQGTQPQHF
TRBD2,-,TRBV7-9,TRBJ2-7,TGTGCCAGCACGAGCACGGGGGGAACCTACGAGCAGTACTTC,CASTSTGGTYEQYF
-,-,TRBV9,TRBJ2-5,TGTGCCAGCAGCGTAGTAGGGGGTGGCGAGACCCAGTACTTC,CASSVVGGGETQYF
TRBD2,-,TRBV13,TRBJ2-5,TGTGCCAGCAGCTTCGGACTAGCGGGCGAGACCCAGTACTTC,CASSFGLAGETQYF
TRBD1,-,TRBV6-1,TRBJ2-4,TGTGCCAGCAGGTCTACTAGGAATGGACAGGACATTCAGTACTTC,CASRSTRNGQDIQYF
-,-,TRBV18,TRBJ2-5,TGTGCCAGCTCACCGGAGGAGACCCAGTACTTC,CASSPEETQYF
-,once,TRBV25-1,TRBJ1-5,TGTGCCAGCAGTGAATCGGGGGGAATGGGCAATCAGCCCCAGCATTTT,CASSESGGMGNQPQHF
-,-,TRBV19,TRBJ2-6,TGTGCCAGTACAGGAAACTCTGGGGCCAACGTCCTGACTTTC,CASTGNSGANVLTF
TRBD1,once,TRBV6-4,TRBJ1-6,TGTGCCAGCAGTTATAATTGGACAGGGGGCGGGTATAATTCACCCCTCCACTTT,CASSYNWTGGGYNSPLHF
-,-,TRBV5-6,TRBJ1-1,TGTGCCAGCAGCTTTGGGCGGGCGGGGGCTGAAGCTTTCTTT,CASSFGRAGAEAFF